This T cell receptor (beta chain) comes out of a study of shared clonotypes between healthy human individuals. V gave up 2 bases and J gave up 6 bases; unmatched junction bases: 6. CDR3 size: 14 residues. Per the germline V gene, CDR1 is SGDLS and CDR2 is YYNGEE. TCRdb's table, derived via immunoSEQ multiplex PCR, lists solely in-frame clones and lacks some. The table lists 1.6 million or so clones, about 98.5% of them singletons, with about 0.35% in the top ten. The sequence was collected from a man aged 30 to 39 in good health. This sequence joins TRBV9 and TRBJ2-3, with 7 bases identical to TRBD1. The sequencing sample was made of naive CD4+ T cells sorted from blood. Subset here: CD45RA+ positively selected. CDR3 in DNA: TGTGCCAGCAGCGTCCTAGACAGGGTCGATACGCAGTATTTT. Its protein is CASSVLDRVDTQYF.